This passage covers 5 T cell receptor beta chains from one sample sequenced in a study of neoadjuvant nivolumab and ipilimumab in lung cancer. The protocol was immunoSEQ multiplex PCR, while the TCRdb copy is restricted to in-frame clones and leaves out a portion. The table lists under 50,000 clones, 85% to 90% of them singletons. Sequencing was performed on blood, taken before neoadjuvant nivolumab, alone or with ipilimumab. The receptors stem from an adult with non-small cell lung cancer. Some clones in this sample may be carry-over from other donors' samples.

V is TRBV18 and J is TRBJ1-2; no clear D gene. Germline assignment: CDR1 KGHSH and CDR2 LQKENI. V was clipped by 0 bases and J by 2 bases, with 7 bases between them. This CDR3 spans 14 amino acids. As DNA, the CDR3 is TGTGCCAGCTCACCACCGGCGCAGAACTATGGCTACACCTTC. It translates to CASSPPAQNYGYTF.

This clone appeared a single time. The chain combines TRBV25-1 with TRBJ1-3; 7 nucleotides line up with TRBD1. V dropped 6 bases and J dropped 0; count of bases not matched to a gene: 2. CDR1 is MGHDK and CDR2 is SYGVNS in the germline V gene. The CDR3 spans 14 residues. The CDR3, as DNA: TGTGCCAGCAGGACAGGGACCTCTGGAAACACCATATATTTT. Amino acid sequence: CASRTGTSGNTIYF.

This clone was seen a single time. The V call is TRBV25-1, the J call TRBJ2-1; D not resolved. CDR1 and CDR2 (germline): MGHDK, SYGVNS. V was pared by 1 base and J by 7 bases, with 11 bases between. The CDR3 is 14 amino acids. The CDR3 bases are TGTGCCAGCAGTGAATTCGTAGGGCCAAATGAGCAGTTCTTC. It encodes CASSEFVGPNEQFF.

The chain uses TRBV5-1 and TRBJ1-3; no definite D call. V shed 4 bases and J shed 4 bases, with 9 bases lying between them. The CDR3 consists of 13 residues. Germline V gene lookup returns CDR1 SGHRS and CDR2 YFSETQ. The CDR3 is CASSPVNGNTIYF. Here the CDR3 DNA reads TGCGCCAGCAGCCCCGTTAACGGAAACACCATATATTTT.

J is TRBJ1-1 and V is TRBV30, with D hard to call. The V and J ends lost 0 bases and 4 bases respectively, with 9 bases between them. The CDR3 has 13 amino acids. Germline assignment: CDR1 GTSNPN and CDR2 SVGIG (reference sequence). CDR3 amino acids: CAWSVLGPTEAFF. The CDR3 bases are TGTGCCTGGAGTGTACTAGGGCCCACTGAAGCTTTCTTT.